One and the same sample provided the 28 T cell receptor beta chains below, sequenced in a study of long-term antiretroviral therapy in people with HIV. The assay used was immunoSEQ (version v3.0), run at survey level. Data came from immunoSEQ multiplex PCR; TCRdb stores just in-frame clones and leaves some out. The table records some 19,000 clones, approximately 79% of them present only once. The sequences come from unsorted PBMCs, collected 4.1 years after starting antiretroviral therapy. These receptors came from a woman aged 35 to 49 with HIV.

The chain is built from TRBV9 and TRBJ2-7; TRBD1 matches 9 bases. Germline V gene sequence: CDR1 SGDLS, CDR2 YYNGEE. The CDR3 totals 15 residues. Trimming removed 3 bases from V and 5 bases from J; junction bases left unmatched: 9. DNA for the CDR3: TGTGCCAGCAGCGCCCCGTCGGACAGGGGTCACGAGCAGTACTTC. Its translation is CASSAPSDRGHEQYF. The variable domain in full, with the rest retrieved from reference TRBV9 and TRBJ2-7, is DSGVTQTPKHLITATGQRVTLRCSPRSGDLSVYWYQQSLDQGLQFLIQYYNGEERAKGNILERFSAQQFPDLHSELNLSSLELGDSALYFCASSAPSDRGHEQYFGPGTRLTVT.

This clone has only one observation. The rearrangement joins TRBV6-5 to TRBJ2-3; 11 positions match TRBD2. Trimming took 7 bases from V and 3 from J; bases not matched to a gene: 6. The CDR3 covers 15 residues. Germline assignment: CDR1 MNHEY and CDR2 SVGAGI. CDR3 in amino acids: CASKIAGGVTDTQYF. The DNA for the CDR3 is TGTGCCAGCAAAATAGCGGGAGGGGTTACAGATACGCAGTATTTT.

The chain carries TRBV4-3 and TRBJ2-5; perhaps D is TRBD1 or TRBD2 (5 bases each). Between the trimmed V and J ends, which lost 0 bases and 4 bases, there was a span of 18 bases. Per germline, CDR1 LGHNA and CDR2 YSLEER. The CDR3 spans 17 residues. CDR3 sequence: CASSQDWQGAGGETQYF. The CDR3, as DNA: TGCGCCAGCAGCCAAGATTGGCAAGGGGCTGGAGGAGAGACCCAGTACTTC.

This clone was seen more than once but under ten times. The gene calls are TRBV6-4 and TRBJ1-1; 9 bases line up with TRBD1. Germline CDR1 MRHNA, CDR2 SNTAGT. With V trimmed by 3 bases and J by 12 bases, 11 bases remained unmatched. The CDR3 is made up of 14 amino acids. In DNA form, the CDR3 reads TGTGCCAGCAGTGATAGGATGGGACAGGGTAAGACTTTCTTT. It specifies CASSDRMGQGKTFF.

This chain joins TRBV18 and TRBJ1-1, with D perhaps matching TRBD1 (5 bases). V lost 5 bases, J lost 2 bases, and 12 bases lay in between. The CDR3 loop spans 14 amino acids. CDR1 and CDR2 from the germline V gene are KGHSH and LQKENI. The CDR3 DNA reads as TGTGCCAGCTCAATAAAACAGGATAACACTGAAGCTTTCTTT. Amino acid sequence: CASSIKQDNTEAFF.

V gene TRBV7-6 combines with J gene TRBJ2-7; D remains ambiguous. The germline V gene has CDR1 SGHVS and CDR2 FNYEAQ. The CDR3 loop spans 14 amino acids. Trimming cost V 1 base and J 2 bases, with 9 bases left between them. The CDR3 reads CASSLGDSTYEQYF. CDR3 nucleotides: TGTGCCAGCAGCTTAGGAGACTCCACCTACGAGCAGTACTTC.

The rearrangement links TRBV7-2 to TRBJ1-5; possibly TRBD1 for D (5 bases). CDR1 and CDR2 (germline): SGHTA, FQGNSA. The CDR3 totals 14 residues. The V and J ends lost 0 bases and 2 bases respectively, with 5 bases between them. This CDR3 reads CASSLAGGNQPQHF. The DNA for the CDR3 is TGTGCCAGCAGCTTAGCGGGGGGCAATCAGCCCCAGCATTTT.

This clone was counted a few times. The chain joins TRBV7-2 to TRBJ1-2, with TRBD1 identical over 8 bases. This CDR3 has 15 amino acids. Germline trimming cut 6 bases from V and 3 bases from J; bases unmatched to any gene: 9. Germline V lookup: CDR1 SGHTA, CDR2 FQGNSA. CDR3 bases: TGTGCCAGCAGGGATGACAGGGGAGGTGACTATGGCTACACCTTC. Amino acids: CASRDDRGGDYGYTF.

The chain carries TRBV30 and TRBJ1-1; 7 positions agree with TRBD1. Germline CDR1 is GTSNPN and CDR2 is SVGIG (reference sequence). The CDR3 sequence is 14 residues long. J lost 0 bases, V lost 4 bases, and 5 bases had no gene match. The CDR3 here is CAWNRGDMNTEAFF. The CDR3 DNA reads TGTGCCTGGAACAGGGGAGATATGAACACTGAAGCTTTCTTT.

The chain uses TRBV9 and TRBJ2-3; D is uncertain. From germline, CDR1 is SGDLS and CDR2 YYNGEE. The V end lost 3 bases, the J end lost 3 bases, and 11 bases lay between the germline ends. CDR3 size: 14 residues. The CDR3 DNA reads as TGTGCCAGCAGCGAGGTGGCTAGGACAGATACGCAGTATTTT. Translating it yields CASSEVARTDTQYF.

This clone was seen only a few times. The V gene is TRBV9, the J gene TRBJ2-7; TRBD2 matches at 8 bases. V was pared by 2 bases and J by 3 bases, with 7 bases of the junction left unmatched. The CDR3 is 15 amino acids. The V gene's germline CDR1 is SGDLS and CDR2 YYNGEE. CDR3 DNA sequence: TGTGCCAGCAGCGTTTCGAGCGGGGGCTTCTACGAGCAGTACTTC. It specifies CASSVSSGGFYEQYF.

The chain has TRBV11-3 and TRBJ2-7; 8 nucleotides line up with TRBD1. Germline lookup yields CDR1 SGHNT and CDR2 YENEEA. Losses at the gene ends were 3 bases for V and 2 bases for J; bases not matched to a gene: 3. This CDR3 region has 14 residues. In DNA, the CDR3 is TGTGCCAGCAGCTTCTTGGACAGGGCCTACGAGCAGTACTTC. Translating gives CASSFLDRAYEQYF. The complete variable domain, with remaining parts taken from reference TRBV11-3 and TRBJ2-7, reads EAGVVQSPRYKIIEKKQPVAFWCNPISGHNTLYWYLQNLGQGPELLIRYENEEAVDDSQLPKDRFSAERLKGVDSTLKIQPAELGDSAVYLCASSFLDRAYEQYFGPGTRLTVT.

The gene calls are TRBV18 and TRBJ1-4; a weak D match, TRBD1 (5 bases). V was clipped by 2 bases and J by 6 bases, with 10 bases between them. The CDR3 covers 14 residues. The germline V gene encodes CDR1 KGHSH and CDR2 LQKENI. CDR3 sequence (DNA): TGTGCCAGCTCACCAGAAGGGGCGGATGAAAAACTGTTTTTT. It translates to CASSPEGADEKLFF.

The genes are TRBV14 and TRBJ2-1; 12 nucleotides align to TRBD2. Losses at the gene ends were 0 bases for V and 4 bases for J; bases not matched to a gene: 7. The CDR3 spans 18 residues. Germline-derived CDR1 and CDR2 are SGHDN and FVKESK. The chain's CDR3 is CASSQDRRGLAGYNEQFF. CDR3 nucleotides: TGTGCCAGCAGCCAAGACCGTCGGGGACTAGCGGGTTACAATGAGCAGTTCTTC.

The V call is TRBV18, the J call TRBJ2-3, with TRBD2 matching over 11 bases. The length of the CDR3 is 16 residues. With V trimmed by 0 bases and J by 5 bases, 4 bases remained unmatched. Germline values: CDR1 KGHSH, CDR2 LQKENI. Here the CDR3 reads CASSPPASGGKDTQYF. The CDR3 DNA reads TGTGCCAGCTCACCACCGGCTAGCGGGGGGAAAGATACGCAGTATTTT.

V is TRBV27 and J is TRBJ2-3; 7 bases are shared with TRBD2. This CDR3 is built from 16 residues. From germline, CDR1 is MNHEY and CDR2 SMNVEV (reference sequence). The ends lost 2 bases at V and 7 bases at J; junction bases unmatched: 12. Here the CDR3 reads CASSLIGGSYGYTQYF. In DNA form, the CDR3 reads TGTGCCAGCAGTTTAATCGGCGGGAGCTACGGGTATACGCAGTATTTT.

This clone was observed a handful of times. The chain is built from TRBV7-2 and TRBJ2-7, with D hard to call. This CDR3 is 15 amino acids long. Germline lookup yields CDR1 SGHTA and CDR2 FQGNSA. The ends were cut back, 0 bases at V and 0 bases at J, with 9 bases in the middle. CDR3 in amino acids: CASSLASRSSYEQYF. In DNA form, the CDR3 reads TGTGCCAGCAGCTTAGCATCGCGGTCCTCCTACGAGCAGTACTTC.

The V call is TRBV18, the J call TRBJ2-3, with 13 positions matching TRBD2. CDR3 length equals 16 residues. V lost 3 bases to trimming and J lost 2 bases; unmatched junction nucleotides: 2. Per germline, CDR1 KGHSH and CDR2 LQKENI. The DNA for the CDR3 is TGTGCCAGCTCACCCGGGACTAGCGGGAACACAGATACGCAGTATTTT. This codes for CASSPGTSGNTDTQYF.

The chain joins TRBV30 to TRBJ2-7, with 7 bases identical to TRBD1. CDR3 length: 13 residues. Germline CDR1 reads GTSNPN; CDR2 reads SVGIG (reference sequence). The V segment lost 3 bases and the J segment 4 bases; nucleotides outside the gene matches: 6. For the CDR3, the DNA is TGTGCCTGGAGCGGGACAGAAAAATACGAGCAGTACTTC. Its protein product is CAWSGTEKYEQYF.

The chain recombines TRBV4-3 with TRBJ1-1, with 10 bases matching TRBD1. CDR1 and CDR2 (germline): LGHNA, YSLEER. The CDR3 runs 17 residues. V shed 6 bases and J 0 bases; nucleotides not matched to a gene: 10. In DNA, the CDR3 is TGCGCCAGCAGAGCATCTCCGGGACAGGGGCTGAACACTGAAGCTTTCTTT. It specifies CASRASPGQGLNTEAFF.

This chain links TRBV7-9 with TRBJ2-3; D possibly corresponds to TRBD2 (6 bases). Trimming took off 1 base at V and 0 bases at J, with 17 bases between the two ends. The CDR3 length is 18 residues. Per germline, CDR1 SEHNR and CDR2 FQNEAQ (reference sequence). This CDR3 reads CASSLGRLAGPSTDTQYF. CDR3 DNA: TGTGCCAGCAGCTTAGGCAGGCTGGCGGGACCTAGCACAGATACGCAGTATTTT.

This clone came up once. The chain employs TRBV19 and TRBJ2-3; D perhaps matches TRBD2 (5 bases). V lost 5 bases and J 4 bases, leaving 13 bases between the germline ends. The CDR3 consists of 14 residues. Germline CDR1 reads LNHDA; CDR2 reads SQIVND (reference sequence). The CDR3, as DNA: TGTGCCAGTAGTCTAGGACTCGACTCAGATACGCAGTATTTT. Translation gives CASSLGLDSDTQYF.

The chain has TRBV5-6 and TRBJ2-2; no clear D. The CDR3 runs to 12 residues. Trimming stripped 0 bases from V and 6 bases from J, with 3 bases between. Germline CDR1 reads SGHDT; CDR2 reads YYEEEE. CDR3 loop: CASSLEAGELFF. As DNA, the CDR3 is TGTGCCAGCAGCTTGGAGGCCGGGGAGCTGTTTTTT.

This clone has just a few counts. The V call is TRBV11-3, the J call TRBJ2-7; no clear D. Trimming pared 2 bases from V and 7 bases from J, leaving 12 bases between. The CDR3 extends over 13 amino acids. Germline-derived CDR1 and CDR2 are SGHNT and YENEEA. The CDR3 nucleotides are TGTGCCAGCAGCTTACAGGAGACTCTAGAGCAGTACTTC. Translation gives CASSLQETLEQYF.

In nucleotides, the CDR3 is TGTGCCAGCAGCTTAGTGGGGAATCCGGGGGCCTATGGCTACACCTTC. Residues: CASSLVGNPGAYGYTF. V is TRBV7-9 and J is TRBJ1-2; perhaps TRBD1 as D (6 bases). With 1 base removed from V and 4 bases from J, the gap between germline ends came to 16 bases. The CDR3 is 16 residues long. CDR1 is SEHNR, CDR2 FQNEAQ, per germline (reference sequence). Using reference TRBV7-9 and TRBJ1-2 for the parts outside the CDR3, the full variable domain is DTGVSQNPRHKITKRGQNVTFRCDPISEHNRLYWYRQTLGQGPEFLTYFQNEAQLEKSRLLSDRFSAERPKGSFSTLEIQRTEQGDSAMYLCASSLVGNPGAYGYTFGSGTRLTVV.

This rearrangement joins TRBV6-1 to TRBJ1-3; D might be TRBD1 (5 bases). CDR3 length: 15 amino acids. Trimming cost V 7 bases and J 2 bases, with 15 bases left between them. Germline assignment: CDR1 MNHNS and CDR2 SASEGT. CDR3 DNA: TGTGCCAGCACCTTCTGGGGGGGAACTGGAAACACCATATATTTT. Translation gives CASTFWGGTGNTIYF.

The chain combines TRBV13 with TRBJ2-7; 7 nucleotides align to TRBD1. The CDR3 extends over 14 amino acids. J was trimmed by 3 bases and V by 6 bases; bases with no gene match: 8. Germline lookup yields CDR1 PRHDT and CDR2 FYEKMQ (reference sequence). The CDR3 coding sequence is TGTGCCAGCAGTCCAGGGGGAAATATCTACGAGCAGTACTTC. Translating gives CASSPGGNIYEQYF. The entire variable domain, with the rest obtained from reference TRBV13 and TRBJ2-7, is as follows: AAGVIQSPRHLIKEKRETATLKCYPIPRHDTVYWYQQGPGQDPQFLISFYEKMQSDKGSIPDRFSAQQFSDYHSELNMSSLELGDSALYFCASSPGGNIYEQYFGPGTRLTVT.

This clone was observed a handful of times. The CDR3 DNA reads TGTGCCAGCAGCTTAGGTGGGGGCTACGAGCAGTACTTC. Translating gives CASSLGGGYEQYF. The rearrangement links TRBV7-9 to TRBJ2-7; D tentatively fits TRBD1 or TRBD2 (5 bases each). The germline CDR1 and CDR2 sequences are SEHNR and FQNEAQ (reference sequence). CDR3 length equals 13 residues. The ends were cut back, 1 base at V and 3 bases at J, with 7 bases in the middle.